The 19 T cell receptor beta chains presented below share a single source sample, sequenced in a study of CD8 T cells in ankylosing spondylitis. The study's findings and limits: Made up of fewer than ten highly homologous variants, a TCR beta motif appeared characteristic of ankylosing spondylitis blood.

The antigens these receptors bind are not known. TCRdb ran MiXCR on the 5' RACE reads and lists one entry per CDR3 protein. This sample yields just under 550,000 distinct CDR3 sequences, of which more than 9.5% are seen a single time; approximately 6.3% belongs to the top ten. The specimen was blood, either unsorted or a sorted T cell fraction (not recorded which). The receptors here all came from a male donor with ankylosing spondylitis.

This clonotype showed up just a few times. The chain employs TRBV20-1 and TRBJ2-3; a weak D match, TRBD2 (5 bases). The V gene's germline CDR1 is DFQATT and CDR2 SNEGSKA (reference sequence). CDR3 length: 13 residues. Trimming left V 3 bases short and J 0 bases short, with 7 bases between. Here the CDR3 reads CSASRTSTDTQYF. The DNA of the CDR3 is TGCAGTGCTAGCAGGACTAGCACAGATACGCAGTATTTT.

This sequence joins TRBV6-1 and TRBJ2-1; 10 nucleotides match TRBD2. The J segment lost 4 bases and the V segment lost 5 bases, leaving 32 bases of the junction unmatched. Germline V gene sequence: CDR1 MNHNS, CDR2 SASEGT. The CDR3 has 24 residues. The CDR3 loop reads CASSQKPLVGGASGSVGEYNEQFF. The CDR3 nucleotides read TGTGCCAGCAGTCAAAAACCCCTGGTCGGGGGGGCTAGCGGGAGTGTGGGGGAGTACAATGAGCAGTTCTTC.

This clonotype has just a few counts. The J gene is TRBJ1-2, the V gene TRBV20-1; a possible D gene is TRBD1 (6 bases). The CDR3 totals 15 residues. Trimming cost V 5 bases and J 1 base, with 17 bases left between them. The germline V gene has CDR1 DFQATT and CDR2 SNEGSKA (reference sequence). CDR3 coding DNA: TGCAGTGCTTCCCCGACAGGAGCCGATAACTATGGCTACACCTTC. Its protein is CSASPTGADNYGYTF.

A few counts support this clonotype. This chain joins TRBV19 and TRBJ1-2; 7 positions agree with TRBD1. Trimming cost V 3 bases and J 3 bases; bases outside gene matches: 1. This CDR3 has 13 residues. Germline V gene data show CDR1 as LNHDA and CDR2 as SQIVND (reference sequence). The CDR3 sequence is CASSMQGDYGYTF. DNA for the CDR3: TGTGCCAGTAGTATGCAGGGGGACTATGGCTACACCTTC.

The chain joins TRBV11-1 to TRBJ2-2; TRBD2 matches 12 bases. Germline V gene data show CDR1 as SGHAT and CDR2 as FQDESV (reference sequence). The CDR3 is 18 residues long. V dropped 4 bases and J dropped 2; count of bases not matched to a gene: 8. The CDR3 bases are TGTGCCAGCAGCTCCCTCGAACTAGCGGGAGGTAACACCGGGGAGCTGTTTTTT. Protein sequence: CASSSLELAGGNTGELFF.

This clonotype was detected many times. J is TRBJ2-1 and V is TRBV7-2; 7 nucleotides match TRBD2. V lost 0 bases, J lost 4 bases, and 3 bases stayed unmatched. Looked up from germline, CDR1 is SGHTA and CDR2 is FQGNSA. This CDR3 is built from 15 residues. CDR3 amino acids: CASSLASGLYNEQFF. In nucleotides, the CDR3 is TGTGCCAGCAGCTTAGCTAGCGGGTTATACAATGAGCAGTTCTTC. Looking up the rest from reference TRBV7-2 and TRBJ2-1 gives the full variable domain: GAGVSQSPSNKVTEKGKDVELRCDPISGHTALYWYRQSLGQGLEFLIYFQGNSAPDKSGLPSDRFSAERTGGSVSTLTIQRTQQEDSAVYLCASSLASGLYNEQFFGPGTRLTVL.

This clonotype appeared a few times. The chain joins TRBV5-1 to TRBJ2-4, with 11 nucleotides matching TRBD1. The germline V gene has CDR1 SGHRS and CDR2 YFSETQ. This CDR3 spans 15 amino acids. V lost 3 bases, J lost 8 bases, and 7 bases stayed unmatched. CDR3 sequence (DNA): TGCGCCAGCAGCTCCTCCGGGACAGGGGGTGACATTCAGTACTTC. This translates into CASSSSGTGGDIQYF.

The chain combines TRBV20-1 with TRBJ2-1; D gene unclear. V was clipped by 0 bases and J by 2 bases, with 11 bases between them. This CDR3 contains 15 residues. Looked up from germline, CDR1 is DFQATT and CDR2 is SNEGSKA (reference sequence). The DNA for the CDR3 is TGCAGTGCTAGAGATCTTGGCAGTGCCTACAATGAGCAGTTCTTC. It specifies CSARDLGSAYNEQFF.

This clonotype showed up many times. This chain's CDR3 is CASSRTRDRARGYTF. The CDR3 bases are TGTGCCAGCAGCAGAACCCGGGACAGGGCCCGTGGCTACACCTTC. This chain connects TRBV5-5 to TRBJ1-2, with TRBD1 matching 9 bases. The CDR3 has 15 residues. J lost 7 bases, V lost 4 bases, and 11 bases had no gene match. CDR1 and CDR2 from the germline V gene are SGHKS and YYEKEE (reference sequence).

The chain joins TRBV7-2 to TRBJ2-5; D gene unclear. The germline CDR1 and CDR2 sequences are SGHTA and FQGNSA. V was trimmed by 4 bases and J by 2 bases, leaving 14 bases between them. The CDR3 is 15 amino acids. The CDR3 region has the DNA TGTGCCAGCAGCTCCCTCGGCGCGGCTCAAGAGACCCAGTACTTC. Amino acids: CASSSLGAAQETQYF.

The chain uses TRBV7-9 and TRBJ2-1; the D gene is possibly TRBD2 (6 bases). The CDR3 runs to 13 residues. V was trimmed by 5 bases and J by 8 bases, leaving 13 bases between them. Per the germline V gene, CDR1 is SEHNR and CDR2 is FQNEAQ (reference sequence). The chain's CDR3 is CASSPPGGYEQFF. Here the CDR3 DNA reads TGTGCCAGCAGCCCCCCCGGGGGATATGAGCAGTTCTTC.

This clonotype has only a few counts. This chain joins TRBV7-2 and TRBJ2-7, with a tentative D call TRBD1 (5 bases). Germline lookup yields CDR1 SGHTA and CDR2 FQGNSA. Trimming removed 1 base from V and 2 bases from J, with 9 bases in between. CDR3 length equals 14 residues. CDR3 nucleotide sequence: TGTGCCAGCAGCTTAGTGACAGCTCCCTACGAGCAGTACTTC. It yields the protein CASSLVTAPYEQYF.

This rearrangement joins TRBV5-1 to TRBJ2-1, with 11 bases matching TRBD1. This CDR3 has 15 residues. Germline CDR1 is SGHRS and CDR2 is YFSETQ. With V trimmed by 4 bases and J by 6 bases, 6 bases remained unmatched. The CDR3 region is CASSDLGTGGNEQFF. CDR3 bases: TGCGCCAGCAGCGATCTTGGGACAGGGGGCAATGAGCAGTTCTTC.

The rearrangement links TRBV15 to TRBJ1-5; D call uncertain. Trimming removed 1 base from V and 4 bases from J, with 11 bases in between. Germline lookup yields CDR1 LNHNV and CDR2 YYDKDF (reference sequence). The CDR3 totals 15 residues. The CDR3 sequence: CATSRAYQENQPQHF. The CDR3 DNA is TGTGCCACCAGCAGAGCCTATCAGGAAAATCAGCCCCAGCATTTT. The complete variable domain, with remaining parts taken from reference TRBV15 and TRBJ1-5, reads DAMVIQNPRYQVTQFGKPVTLSCSQTLNHNVMYWYQQKSSQAPKLLFHYYDKDFNNEADTPDNFQSRRPNTSFCFLDIRSPGLGDTAMYLCATSRAYQENQPQHFGDGTRLSIL.

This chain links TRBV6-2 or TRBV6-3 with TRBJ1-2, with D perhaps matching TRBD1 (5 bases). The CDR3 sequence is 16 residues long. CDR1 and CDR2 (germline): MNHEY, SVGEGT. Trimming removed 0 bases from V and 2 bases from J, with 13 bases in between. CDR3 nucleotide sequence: TGTGCCAGCAGTTACTCGGGCAGGGTGCCGAACTATGGCTACACCTTC. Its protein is CASSYSGRVPNYGYTF.

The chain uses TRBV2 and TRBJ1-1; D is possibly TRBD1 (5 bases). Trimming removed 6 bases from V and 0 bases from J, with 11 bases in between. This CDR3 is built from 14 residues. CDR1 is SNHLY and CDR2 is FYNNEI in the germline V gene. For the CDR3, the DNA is TGTGCCAGCAGGGGGGGACGAATGAACACTGAAGCTTTCTTT. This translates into CASRGGRMNTEAFF.

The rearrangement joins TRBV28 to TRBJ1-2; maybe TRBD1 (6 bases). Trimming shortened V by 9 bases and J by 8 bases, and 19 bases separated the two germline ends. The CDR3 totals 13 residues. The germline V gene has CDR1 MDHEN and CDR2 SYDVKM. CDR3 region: CASKRAGAGGYTF. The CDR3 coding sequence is TGTGCCAGTAAGCGCGCAGGGGCAGGAGGCTACACCTTC.

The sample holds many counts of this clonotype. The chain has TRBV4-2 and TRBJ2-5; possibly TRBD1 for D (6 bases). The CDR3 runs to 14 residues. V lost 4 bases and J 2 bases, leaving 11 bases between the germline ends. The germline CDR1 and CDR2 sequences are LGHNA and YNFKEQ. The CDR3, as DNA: TGTGCCAGCAGCCGAGGGACACCTCAAGAGACCCAGTACTTC. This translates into CASSRGTPQETQYF.

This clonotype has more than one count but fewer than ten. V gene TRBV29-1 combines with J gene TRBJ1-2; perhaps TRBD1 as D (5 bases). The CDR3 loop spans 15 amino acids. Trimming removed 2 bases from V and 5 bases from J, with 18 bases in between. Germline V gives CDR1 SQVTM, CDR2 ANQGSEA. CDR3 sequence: CSVENQGSPRYGYTF. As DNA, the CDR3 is TGCAGCGTTGAAAACCAGGGATCGCCTAGGTATGGCTACACCTTC.